These 13 T cell receptor beta chains were all obtained from the same sample, sequenced in a study of early T cells in non-severe SARS-CoV-2 infection. Each CDR3 protein gets one entry after TCRdb re-called the 5' RACE reads with MiXCR. This table holds about 61,000 distinct CDR3 sequences, around 12% found once. The sample in question was whole blood, obtained at baseline. These receptors all stem from an adult who was a healthcare worker with PCR-confirmed SARS-CoV-2 infection or an uninfected control (not recorded which). The donor label of this sample is uncertain.

This clonotype turned up a few times. The chain has TRBV18 and TRBJ2-1, with TRBD1 matching over 9 bases. V lost 2 bases to trimming and J lost 5 bases; unmatched junction nucleotides: 4. Germline values: CDR1 KGHSH, CDR2 LQKENI. The CDR3 sequence is 15 residues long. CDR3 nucleotides: TGTGCCAGCTCACCAAACAGGGGGCAGGACAATGAGCAGTTCTTC. Protein sequence: CASSPNRGQDNEQFF.

The genes are TRBV7-2 and TRBJ2-1, with TRBD1 identical over 8 bases. This CDR3 spans 13 amino acids. V was pared by 5 bases and J by 9 bases, with 6 bases of the junction left unmatched. The germline gives CDR1 SGHTA, CDR2 FQGNSA. CDR3 DNA: TGTGCCAGCAGCCCAGGACAGGGAGGTGAGCAGTTCTTC. Its protein product is CASSPGQGGEQFF.

V and J are TRBV12-3 or TRBV12-4 and TRBJ2-1; D is ambiguous. The CDR3 totals 13 residues. Deletions cut 6 bases from V and 2 bases from J, with 8 bases between. The CDR3 reads CASSGSAYNEQFF. Here the CDR3 DNA reads TGTGCCAGCAGCGGATCGGCCTACAATGAGCAGTTCTTC.

V is TRBV29-1 and J is TRBJ2-4, with TRBD1 matching 7 bases. CDR3 length equals 19 residues. The germline V gene encodes CDR1 SQVTM and CDR2 ANQGSEA. Trimming took 6 bases from V and 0 from J; bases not matched to a gene: 20. This CDR3 reads CSVVPGQPGRFLAKNIQYF. The CDR3 nucleotides read TGCAGCGTGGTCCCGGGACAGCCAGGGAGATTTCTAGCCAAAAACATTCAGTACTTC.

The CDR3: CASSFSGGTDTQYF. The CDR3 DNA reads as TGTGCCAGCAGTTTTAGCGGGGGCACAGATACGCAGTATTTT. The gene calls are TRBV7-9 and TRBJ2-3; 8 bases line up with TRBD2. This CDR3 is built from 14 residues. Germline V CDR1 and CDR2: SEHNR, FQNEAQ (reference sequence). With V trimmed by 6 bases and J by 1 base, 3 bases remained unmatched.

The rearrangement uses TRBV19 and TRBJ1-2; D might be TRBD1 (6 bases). The CDR3 contains 13 residues. Germline V gene sequence: CDR1 LNHDA, CDR2 SQIVND (reference sequence). V was shortened by 1 base and J by 8 bases, with 11 bases between the two germline ends. The CDR3 here is CASSIVAGDGYTF. CDR3 coding DNA: TGTGCCAGTAGTATAGTAGCAGGGGACGGCTACACCTTC.

The sample holds many counts of this clonotype. The CDR3: CASSLANALGYTF. CDR3 sequence (DNA): TGTGCCAGCAGCTTAGCAAACGCTCTAGGGTACACCTTC. V usage is TRBV7-2 and J usage is TRBJ1-2; D call uncertain. Trimming removed 0 bases at V and 11 bases at J, with 13 bases between. The CDR3 consists of 13 residues. In germline, CDR1 is SGHTA, CDR2 FQGNSA.

This clonotype was seen ten or more times. The J gene is TRBJ2-5, the V gene TRBV12-3 or TRBV12-4, with a tentative D call TRBD1 (7 bases). The V end lost 5 bases, the J end lost 2 bases, and 12 bases lay between the germline ends. This CDR3 has 14 residues. Written as DNA, the CDR3 is TGTGCCAGCAGTCGCGGGACAGAACAAGAGACCCAGTACTTC. Its protein is CASSRGTEQETQYF.

This rearrangement joins TRBV9 to TRBJ2-3; maybe TRBD1 (6 bases). Trimming pared 3 bases from V and 2 bases from J, leaving 13 bases between. Germline V gene lookup returns CDR1 SGDLS and CDR2 YYNGEE. The CDR3 is 15 amino acids. The CDR3: CASSARGTHTDTQYF. The DNA for the CDR3 is TGTGCCAGCAGCGCCAGGGGAACCCACACAGATACGCAGTATTTT.

This clonotype was found many times. The chain employs TRBV20-1 and TRBJ1-5; 7 nucleotides align to TRBD1. Germline lookup yields CDR1 DFQATT and CDR2 SNEGSKA (reference sequence). The V gene end was trimmed by 6 bases and the J gene end by 3 bases; junction bases not matched to a gene: 5. This CDR3 is built from 13 residues. In DNA form, the CDR3 reads TGCAGTGCCCGACAGGGTCCCAATCAGCCCCAGCATTTT. Amino acids: CSARQGPNQPQHF.

The rearrangement joins TRBV7-6 to TRBJ2-1; maybe TRBD2 (5 bases). Germline loops: CDR1 SGHVS, CDR2 FNYEAQ. The CDR3 is made up of 12 amino acids. The V end lost 2 bases, the J end lost 9 bases, and 8 bases lay between the germline ends. The CDR3 reads CASSLSGVEQFF. The DNA for the CDR3 is TGTGCCAGCAGCTTAAGCGGAGTTGAGCAGTTCTTC.

The sample holds a few counts of this clonotype. This rearrangement joins TRBV20-1 to TRBJ2-5; unclear D gene. Looked up from germline, CDR1 is DFQATT and CDR2 is SNEGSKA (reference sequence). Trimming removed 1 base at V and 3 bases at J, with 6 bases between. CDR3 length: 12 amino acids. The CDR3 bases are TGCAGTGCTAGAGTTGCGGAAGAGACCCAGTACTTC. It translates to CSARVAEETQYF.

The chain couples TRBV5-1 to TRBJ2-3; TRBD2 is a possible D gene (5 bases). V shed 6 bases and J shed 2 bases, with 7 bases lying between them. The length of the CDR3 is 12 residues. Germline lookup yields CDR1 SGHRS and CDR2 YFSETQ. This CDR3 is CASKRNTDTQYF. CDR3 in DNA: TGCGCCAGCAAGCGGAACACAGATACGCAGTATTTT.